This T cell receptor (beta chain) comes out of a study of chemoradiotherapy in HPV16-positive cancers. Whole-study context: Candidate HPV-specific T-cell clones and common TCR motifs came from functional assays in two HPV16-positive patients.

Remarks on this clone: Its specificity is unknown.

Over chemoradiotherapy, repertoires were sampled more than once. Overall study findings and caveats: The functional HPV-specific definition rests on just a couple of HPV16-positive patients. During treatment, candidate HPV-specific clones and E7-related motifs expanded in tumor.

The CDR3 consists of 11 residues. The germline gives CDR1 MNHEY, CDR2 SVGAGI. V gave up 11 bases and J gave up 2 bases, with 10 bases separating them. The protocol was immunoSEQ multiplex PCR, while the TCRdb copy is restricted to in-frame clones and leaves out a portion. The sample carries fewer than 13,000 clones, approximately 83% recorded once. This chain connects TRBV6-5 to TRBJ2-7, with D possibly called TRBD1 or TRBD2 (5 bases each). This TCR came from a human donor with HPV-associated anogenital cancer. The sequences come from blood, collected from a patient who underwent chemoradiotherapy. The CDR3 loop reads CAVGTTYEQYF. The CDR3 DNA reads as TGTGCCGTTGGGACCACCTACGAGCAGTACTTC.